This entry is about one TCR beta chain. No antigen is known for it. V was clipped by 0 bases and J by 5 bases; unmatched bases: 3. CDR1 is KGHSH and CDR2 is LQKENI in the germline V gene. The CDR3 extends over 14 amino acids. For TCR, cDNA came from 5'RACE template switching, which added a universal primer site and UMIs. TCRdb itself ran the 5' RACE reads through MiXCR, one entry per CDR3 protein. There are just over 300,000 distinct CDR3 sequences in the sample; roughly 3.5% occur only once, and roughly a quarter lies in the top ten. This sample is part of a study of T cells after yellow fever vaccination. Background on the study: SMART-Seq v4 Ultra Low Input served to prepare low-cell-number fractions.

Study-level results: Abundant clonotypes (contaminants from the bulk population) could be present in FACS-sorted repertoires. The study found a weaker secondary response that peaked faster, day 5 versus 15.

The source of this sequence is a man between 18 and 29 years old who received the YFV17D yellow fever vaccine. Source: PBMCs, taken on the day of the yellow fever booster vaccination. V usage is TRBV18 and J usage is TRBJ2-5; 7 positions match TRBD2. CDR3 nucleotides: TGTGCCAGCTCACCACCGCCCGGGAGGGAGACCCAGTACTTC. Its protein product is CASSPPPGRETQYF.